Sequencing of this T cell receptor (beta chain) was carried out in a study of monozygotic twins with inflammatory bowel disease (dated by TCRdb to between 2018 and 2021). For the study in its entirety: The full study comprised some 30 monozygotic twin pairs: nine German pairs (four IBD-concordant, five IBD-discordant) and 19 IBD-discordant Danish pairs. Each individual had, on average, about 151 000 unique TCRalpha sequences and 181 000 unique TCRbeta sequences available for analysis. Within discordant pairs, disease-associated traits were sought mainly by comparing IBD patients with their genetically identical healthy co-twins.

The CDR3 covers 12 residues, taking in both the cysteine and the phenylalanine. The protein alone is recorded here. CDR1 and CDR2 were assigned from the germline V gene (reference sequence) as LGHDT and YNNKEL. Based on frequency, this clonotype is considered medium-sized (0.01 to 0.1%); no count was recorded. Its antigen is not yet known. The protocol used for the library was 5' RACE. Each TCR library was prepared from about 3,300 ng of total RNA. For each sample, cDNA synthesis with SMARTScribe reverse transcriptase was split into eight separate reactions. Unique molecular identifiers containing a 6-nucleotide sample barcode were introduced through template switching during cDNA synthesis. TCRalpha and TCRbeta cDNA was amplified by two nested PCRs of roughly 15 and 9 cycles, with bead purification after each PCR. Before amplification, the cDNA was treated with uracil DNA-glycosylase and purified using the QIAquick PCR purification kit. The second PCR added Illumina TruSeq-compatible adapters along with sample-specific barcodes. TapeStation and Qubit were used to check library quality and concentration, and 4 to 6 ng of each library was pooled. Sequencing of the pooled libraries was done on an Illumina HiSeq2500 single-index Rapid Run using custom sequencing primers and 2 x 100 bp reads. The study's own analysis went as follows. MiGEC version 1.2.6 was used for UMI-based consensus assembly, which corrected PCR and sequencing errors. MiXCR version 2.1.1 was used to carry out V(D)J alignment, clonotype assembly and CDR3 extraction. Normalisation of gene usage, clonotype sharing and MAIT/NKT TCR abundance was achieved by analysing the top 1000, 10 000 and 20 000 clonotypes per sample. Diversity was computed as the inverse Simpson index with the vegan R package after downsampling to 27 000 UMIs. Statistical testing used paired Mann-Whitney U tests on the discordant twin pairs and applied Benjamini-Hochberg correction for multiple testing. TCRdb reprocessed the reads, so every CDR3 protein sequence counts as one entry and DNA is not shown. TCRdb's processing, not the study's, gives the V and J calls here. The sample table on file contains about 43,000 distinct CDR3 sequences. Of the sample, about 4.9% is held by the ten largest clones.

Findings and caveats that apply to the study as a whole: Background noise and inter-individual variability may have been introduced into the repertoires by the differing immunosuppressive treatments among patients. The results gave no support for a single strong signal or clonotype linked to IBD. The analysis was unable to tell different T cell subtypes apart. IBD patients had lower TCRbeta repertoire diversity, measured by the inverse Simpson index, than their healthy co-twins. Repertoire similarity did not differ between concordant and discordant twins, which could be due to limited statistical power. Compared with healthy twins, IBD patients shared fewer clonotypes with other individuals, and the difference was most pronounced in patients with signs of disease activity.

An approximately 2.5 ml peripheral blood sample was drawn into PAXgene tubes per donor and stored at -80°C. Without T cell sorting, total RNA was isolated from whole blood using the PAXgene blood miRNA kit on an automated QIAcube. Deep TCRalpha and TCRbeta repertoire profiling with unique molecular barcoding was performed on peripheral blood of monozygotic twin pairs concordant or discordant for inflammatory bowel disease. Smoking habits were recorded for all twin pairs, and individuals were classified as current, former or never smokers. Recombination linked TRBV3-1 to TRBJ2-7. Sequencing was performed on blood. The TCR sequence derives from a human donor with ulcerative colitis or Crohn's disease, or a healthy co-twin of an affected twin (not recorded which). The CDR3 region has the sequence CASSSLGSEQYF.